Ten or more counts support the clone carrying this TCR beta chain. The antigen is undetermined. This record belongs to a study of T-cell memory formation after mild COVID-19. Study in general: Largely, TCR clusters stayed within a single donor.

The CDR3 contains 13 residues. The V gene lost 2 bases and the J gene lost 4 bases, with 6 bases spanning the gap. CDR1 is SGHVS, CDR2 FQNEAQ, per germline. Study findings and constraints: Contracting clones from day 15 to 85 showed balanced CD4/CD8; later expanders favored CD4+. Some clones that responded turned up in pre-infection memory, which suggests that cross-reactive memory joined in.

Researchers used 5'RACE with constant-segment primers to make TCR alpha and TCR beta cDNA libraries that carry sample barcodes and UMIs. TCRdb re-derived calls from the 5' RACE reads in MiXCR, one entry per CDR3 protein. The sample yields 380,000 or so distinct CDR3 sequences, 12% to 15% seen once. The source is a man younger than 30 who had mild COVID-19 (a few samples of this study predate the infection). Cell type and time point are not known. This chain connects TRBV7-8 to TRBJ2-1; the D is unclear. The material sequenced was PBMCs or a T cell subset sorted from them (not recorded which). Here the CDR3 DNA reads TGTGCCAGCAGCTTAATAGTTTACAATGAGCAGTTCTTC. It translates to CASSLIVYNEQFF.